This TCR beta chain was sequenced for a study of T cell changes during pregnancy in multiple sclerosis (dated by TCRdb to between 2018 and 2020). Some background on the complete study: The study looked at changes in the T cell repertoire across pregnancy in women with multiple sclerosis.

The method was the immunoSEQ multiplex PCR assay. Not all clones reach the TCRdb copy of this immuneACCESS table, which keeps in-frame sequences only. Checked studies attribute under half of the gap to unresolved V genes and leave the rest unexplained. The sample table shows tens of thousands of clones, and roughly nine tenths are seen once. Approximately 0.4% of the sample is taken by the ten largest. In the case of this clone: This receptor's antigen is unknown. No much larger clone exists at a distance of one base, and base qualities are not known.

The input for sequencing was CD4+ T cells from peripheral blood mononuclear cells, taken in the second trimester of pregnancy. The clonotype comes from a female donor in good health, enrolled as a control in a pregnancy study.

The sequenced DNA is TGTGCCAGCAGCCAAGGGGGGAGGGGAGGTGATCAGCCCCAGCATTTT. Its product reads: CASSQGGRGGDQPQHF. The chain links TRBV4-2 with TRBJ1-5; possibly the D gene is TRBD1, per 5 matching bases. V drops 1 base and J drops 5 bases, leaving 15 bases in between. Sequences LGHNA (CDR1) and YNFKEQ (CDR2) are obtained from the germline V gene. From its cysteine to its phenylalanine, the CDR3 spans 16 amino acids. Kept here is only the CDR3 DNA, which spans 48 bases and is read in frame from base 1.